These 5 T cell receptor beta chains originate from one sample sequenced in a study of monozygotic twins with inflammatory bowel disease. TCRdb reanalyzed the 5' RACE reads, giving one entry per CDR3 protein sequence and no DNA. The ten most abundant clones cover 2.4% of a sample with around 150,000 distinct CDR3 sequences. The material sequenced was blood. The receptors were sampled from a human donor with ulcerative colitis or Crohn's disease, or a healthy co-twin of an affected twin (not recorded which).

This sequence joins TRBV4-1 and TRBJ2-1; the D gene TCRdb calls, TRBD2, cannot be checked with no DNA. This CDR3 spans 15 amino acids. CDR1 and CDR2 from the germline V gene are MGHRA and YSYEKL. CDR3: CASSQDTVGKTEQFF.

V gene TRBV4-3 combines with J gene TRBJ2-2; lacking DNA, the TRBD2 call made by TCRdb goes unchecked. The CDR3 extends over 18 amino acids. The germline gives CDR1 LGHNA, CDR2 YSLEER. The CDR3 spells CASSQELAGESNTGELFF.

The chain has TRBV12-3 or TRBV12-4 and TRBJ1-2; without DNA, the TCRdb call of TRBD1 cannot be checked. CDR3 size: 13 residues. This CDR3 is CASARDRGYGYTF.

The chain uses TRBV6-2 or TRBV6-3 and TRBJ2-3; TCRdb outputs TRBD2, but without DNA this stays unchecked. Looked up from germline, CDR1 is MNHEY and CDR2 is SVGEGT. The CDR3 totals 16 residues. The CDR3: CASALGPGLSTDTQYF.

The chain is built from TRBV20-1 and TRBJ2-7. CDR1 and CDR2 (germline): DFQATT, SNEGSKA (reference sequence). This CDR3 region has 12 residues. CDR3 sequence: CSARGYSYEQYF.